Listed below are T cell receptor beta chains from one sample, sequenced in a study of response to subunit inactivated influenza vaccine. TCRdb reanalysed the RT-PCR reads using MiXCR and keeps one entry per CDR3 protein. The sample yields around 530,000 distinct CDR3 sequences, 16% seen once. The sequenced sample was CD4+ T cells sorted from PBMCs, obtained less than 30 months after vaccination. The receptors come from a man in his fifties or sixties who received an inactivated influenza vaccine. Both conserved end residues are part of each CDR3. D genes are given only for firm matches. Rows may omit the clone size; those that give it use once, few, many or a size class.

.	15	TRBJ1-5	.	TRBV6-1	CASSENRVSNQPQHF	TGTGCCAGCAGTGAAAACAGGGTGAGCAATCAGCCCCAGCATTTT
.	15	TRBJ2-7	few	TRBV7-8	CASSTRSSEYYEQYF	TGTGCCAGCAGCACCCGCTCTAGCGAATACTACGAGCAGTACTTC
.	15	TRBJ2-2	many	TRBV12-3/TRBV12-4	CASTLGTKNTGELFF	TGTGCCAGCACGCTCGGGACAAAGAACACCGGGGAGCTGTTTTTT
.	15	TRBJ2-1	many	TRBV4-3	CASSQDLGSYNEQFF	TGCGCCAGCAGCCAAGATTTAGGTTCCTACAATGAGCAGTTCTTC
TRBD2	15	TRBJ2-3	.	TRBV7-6	CASSLVAGTADTQYF	TGTGCCAGCAGCTTAGTAGCGGGGACGGCTGATACGCAGTATTTT
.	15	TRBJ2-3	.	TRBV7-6	CASSLQADFTDTQYF	TGTGCCAGCAGCTTACAAGCAGACTTCACAGATACGCAGTATTTT
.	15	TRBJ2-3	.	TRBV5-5	CASSLMSGSTDTQYF	TGTGCCAGCAGCTTGATGTCGGGGAGCACAGATACGCAGTATTTT
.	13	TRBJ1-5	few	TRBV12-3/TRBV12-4	CASTRTRNQPQHF	TGTGCCAGCACTCGGACTAGGAATCAGCCCCAGCATTTT
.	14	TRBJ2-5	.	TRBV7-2	CASSPGQTKETQYF	TGTGCCAGCAGCCCAGGACAGACCAAAGAGACCCAGTACTTC
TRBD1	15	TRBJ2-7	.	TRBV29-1	CSVEAAGTGAYEQYF	TGCAGCGTTGAAGCCGCCGGGACAGGGGCCTACGAGCAGTACTTC
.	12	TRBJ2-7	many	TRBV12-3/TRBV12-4	CASGQGTYEQYF	TGTGCCAGCGGGCAGGGAACCTACGAGCAGTACTTC
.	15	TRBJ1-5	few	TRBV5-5	CASSWGMTFNQPQHF	TGTGCCAGCAGCTGGGGGATGACCTTCAATCAGCCCCAGCATTTT
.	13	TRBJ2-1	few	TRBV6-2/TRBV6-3	CASSYDDYNEQFF	TGTGCCAGCAGTTACGACGACTACAATGAGCAGTTCTTC
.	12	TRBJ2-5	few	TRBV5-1	CASSLMSQTQYF	TGCGCCAGCAGCTTGATGTCCCAGACCCAGTACTTC
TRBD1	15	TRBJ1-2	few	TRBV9	CASSVAPTGNYGYTF	TGTGCCAGCAGCGTAGCCCCGACAGGGAATTATGGCTACACCTTC
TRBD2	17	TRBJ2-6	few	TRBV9	CASSVLGGGTGANVLTF	TGTGCCAGCAGCGTACTGGGGGGGGGTACTGGGGCCAACGTCCTGACTTTC
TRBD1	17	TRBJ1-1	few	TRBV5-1	CASSFQDRGFMNTEAFF	TGCGCCAGCAGCTTTCAGGACAGGGGTTTCATGAACACTGAAGCTTTCTTT
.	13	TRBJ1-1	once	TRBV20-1	CSVQVFGDTEAFF	TGCAGTGTCCAAGTCTTCGGGGACACTGAAGCTTTCTTT
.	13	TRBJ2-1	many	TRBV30	CAWSGKGVLNQFF	TGTGCCTGGAGTGGTAAAGGTGTTCTGAACCAGTTCTTC
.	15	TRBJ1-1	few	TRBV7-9	CASSPWGQMNTEAFF	TGTGCCAGCAGCCCCTGGGGGCAGATGAACACTGAAGCTTTCTTT
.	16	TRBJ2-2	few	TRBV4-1	CASSQESRRGPGELFF	TGCGCCAGCAGCCAAGAGTCACGTCGGGGACCCGGGGAGCTGTTTTTT
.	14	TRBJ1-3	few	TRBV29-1	CSVQGLLSGNTIYF	TGCAGCGTTCAGGGACTGCTCTCTGGAAACACCATATATTTT
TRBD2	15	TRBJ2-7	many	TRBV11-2	CASSREGGRRLEQYF	TGTGCCAGCAGCCGGGAGGGGGGGAGGCGACTCGAGCAGTACTTC
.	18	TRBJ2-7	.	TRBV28	CASSLVQGRRNLYGEQYF	TGTGCCAGCAGTTTGGTACAGGGCCGACGGAACTTGTATGGCGAGCAGTACTTC
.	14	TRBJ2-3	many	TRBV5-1	CASSFTTRKDTQYF	TGCGCCAGCAGCTTTACTACTAGGAAAGATACGCAGTATTTT
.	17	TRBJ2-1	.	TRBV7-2	CASSLGPRRAQSDEQFF	TGTGCCAGCAGCTTAGGGCCCCGGAGGGCCCAAAGTGATGAGCAGTTCTTC
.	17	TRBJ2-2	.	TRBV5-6	CASSLFTEALLTGELFF	TGTGCCAGCAGCTTGTTTACCGAGGCCCTACTCACCGGGGAGCTGTTTTTT
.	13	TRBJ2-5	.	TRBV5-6	CASSTGTGETQYF	TGTGCCAGCAGCACCGGGACGGGAGAGACCCAGTACTTC
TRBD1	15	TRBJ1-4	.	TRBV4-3	CASSHAGGDNEKLFF	TGCGCCAGCAGCCACGCAGGGGGAGATAATGAAAAACTGTTTTTT
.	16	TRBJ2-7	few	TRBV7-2	CASSLTGTSSTYEQYF	TGTGCCAGCAGCCTAACCGGGACCTCCAGTACCTACGAGCAGTACTTC
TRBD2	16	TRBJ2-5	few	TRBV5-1	CASSLAVSGGAETQYF	TGCGCCAGCAGCTTGGCCGTTAGCGGGGGAGCAGAGACCCAGTACTTC
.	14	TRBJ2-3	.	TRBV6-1	CASRLGANTDTQYF	TGTGCCAGCAGACTGGGGGCCAACACAGATACGCAGTATTTT
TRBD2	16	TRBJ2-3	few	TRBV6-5	CASSYSSGKGPDTQYF	TGTGCCAGCAGTTACTCAAGCGGGAAGGGCCCAGATACGCAGTATTTT
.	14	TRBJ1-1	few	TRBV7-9	CASSIRTGVAEAFF	TGTGCCAGCAGCATCCGGACGGGCGTCGCTGAAGCTTTCTTT
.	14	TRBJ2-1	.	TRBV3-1	CASARGTVNNEQFF	TGTGCCAGCGCTCGGGGGACAGTGAACAATGAGCAGTTCTTC
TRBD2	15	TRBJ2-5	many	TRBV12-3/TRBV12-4	CASSFPGTSGETQYF	TGTGCCAGCAGTTTCCCCGGGACTAGCGGGGAGACCCAGTACTTC
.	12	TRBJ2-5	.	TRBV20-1	CSARGRLQTQYF	TGCAGTGCTAGAGGGCGTCTTCAGACCCAGTACTTC